The sequence of this TCR beta chain was determined in a study of identical twins (TCRdb year 2016). Concerning the study at large: TCR alpha and beta repertoires from monozygotic twins, unrelated adults of various ages and cord blood were deep-sequenced to test whether fetal clonotypes persist. To rule out contamination, the twin experiments were replicated at different times with different library preparation protocols.

All donors were healthy Caucasians. Three pairs of female monozygotic twins, all aged 18 to 29 years, made up the twin cohort. Positive isolation kits from Invitrogen were used to isolate CD4+ and CD8+ T cell populations. What the study reported, not specific to this receptor: In monozygotic twins, recombination models systematically underestimated out-of-frame TCR alpha sharing, but the models matched the sharing seen between unrelated individuals. Compared with coincidental sharing between unrelated individuals, an excess of low generation-probability sequences was observed among out-of-frame TCR alpha sequences shared between twins. Excess twin sharing in beta out-of-frame sequences was weaker because fewer shared sequences lowered the signal-to-noise ratio. Invariant T cells such as MAIT and iNKT could partly confound zero-insertion analyses, although diverse VJ usage argued against such confounding for most clonotypes. Fewer insertions were carried by abundant cord blood beta clonotypes, a similar but weaker trend appeared in young adult naive repertoires, and no such trend appeared in memory repertoires. Because the same donors could not be followed over many years, the conclusions depended on cross-sectional statistical analysis.

CDR1 MDHEN and CDR2 SYDVKM were looked up in the germline V gene. Here V drops 6 bases and J drops 6 bases, and the junction holds 5 bases not matched to any gene. The CDR3 numbers 14 residues from cysteine through phenylalanine. CDR3 DNA only is kept here, 42 bases in frame from base 1. The method was 5' RACE. TCRdb lists the instrument as Illumina HiSeq 2000. Template switching added a universal primer binding site, and the final cDNA carried a unique molecular identifier that allowed TCR cDNA molecules to be counted accurately. First-strand cDNA for TCR alpha and beta chains was synthesized from specific primers in the conserved constant-segment region. To control for contamination, each cDNA library was double barcoded with a SMART-Mk sample barcode plus Illumina barcodes. TruSeq adapter sequences, together with Illumina sample barcodes, were added in two successive PCR steps. Sequencing of the TCR alpha and beta cDNA libraries was done on the Illumina HiSeq platform using custom primers. Per the authors' processing: MiGEC processed the raw reads to extract unique molecular identifiers, while MiXCR was used to determine the CDR3 positions. Recombination models were inferred per individual with the repgenHMM and IGoR tools using an EM algorithm. Shared clonotypes were analyzed with the tcR package in R, and sharing was normalized by the product of cloneset sizes. To study raw recombination free of thymic and clonal selection effects, out-of-frame nonproductive sequences were analyzed. The public sequencing data were trimmed at Q25 with fastp and processed into clonotypes with MiXCR by TCRdb, which kept only in-frame beta chains. Every entry covers one CDR3 protein and lists the most common genes and DNA from its rows. TCRdb's processing, not the study's, gives the V and J calls here. For this sample there are approximately 500,000 distinct CDR3 sequences; nearly 15% appear just once. The top ten clones comprise roughly 0.44% of the sample.

In regard to this clonotype: No cognate antigen has been identified for it. Qualities for individual bases were not recorded, and no much larger clone is one base off.

The same data also contributed to another study, on yellow fever vaccine responses in identical twins. The second study reports: The T cell response to vaccination in identical twins was reported by the authors to appear partly convergent and partly personalized. In identical twins, the study followed T cell clones that responded to the vaccine with precision.

This TCR derives from a woman aged 18-29 years in good health. Sequenced: CD4+ T cells sorted from blood. Recombination connected TRBV28 to TRBJ1-6; TRBD1 aligns with 7 central bases. The CDR3 corresponds to CASSRGGSNSPLHF. The DNA sequence is as follows: TGTGCCAGCAGCCGAGGGGGCTCTAATTCACCCCTCCACTTT.